This paragraph covers one T cell receptor beta chain sequence. This CDR3 spans 15 amino acids. CDR1 is KGHSH and CDR2 is LQKENI in the germline V gene. Trimming cost V 5 bases and J 0 bases, with 11 bases left between them. This entry comes from a study of blood T cell repertoires in COVID-19. The protocol was immunoSEQ multiplex PCR, while the TCRdb copy is restricted to in-frame clones and leaves out a portion. The sample lists 150,000 to 200,000 clones, approximately 88% occurring once. The chain links TRBV18 to TRBJ1-3, with D uncertain. This receptor was identified in a woman aged 60-70 years who had recovered from COVID-19. What was sequenced was PBMCs or T cells enriched from blood (not recorded which). The CDR3 DNA is TGTGCCAGCTCAAAGGAGAATTACTCTGGAAACACCATATATTTT. This codes for CASSKENYSGNTIYF.